The clone carrying this T cell receptor (beta chain) turned up a few times. Antigen unknown. The data originate from a study of T-cell reconstitution after alpha-beta-depleted transplantation in children. Preparation of the TCRbeta library involved a method that used unique molecular identifiers. TCRdb re-derived calls from the PCR reads in MiXCR, one entry per CDR3 protein. The data contain approximately 520,000 distinct CDR3 sequences, more than 9.5% of them singletons. Study observations and caveats: Certain patients had high TCRbeta diversity at day 60, and it came from recipient T cells and thymic progenitors that survived. Newly generated T cells supplied most T-cell counts and diversity one year post-transplant. By about two months after transplant, alpha-beta T cells reportedly arose from several hundred graft clones that had expanded.

Sample: PBMCs, mostly from graft donor cells, taken 180 days after TCRalphabeta/CD19-depleted stem cell transplant. The receptor was isolated from a female patient aged 2-10 years who had a stem cell transplant for aplastic anemia, so the T cells may come from the graft donor.

The CDR3 region has the DNA TGTGCCAGCAGCCGCGGTAGGGCAGAAAATGGCTACACCTTC. This codes for CASSRGRAENGYTF. The rearrangement uses TRBV7-8 and TRBJ1-2; D remains unclear. CDR3 length: 14 residues. V shed 5 bases and J shed 6 bases, with 16 bases lying between them. Looked up from germline, CDR1 is SGHVS and CDR2 is FQNEAQ.